The clone carrying this TCR beta chain was seen at least ten times. The antigen is undetermined. The sample originates from a study of T cells in Graves' hyperthyroidism and ophthalmopathy. General observations from the study: Also found in blood were most expanded thyroid clonotypes above 0.001.

Clinical symptoms, serum thyroxine, TRAb, thyroid ultrasound and orbital computed tomography established diagnosis. TCR beta CDR3 sequences were amplified from RNA transcripts. The HTBI primer set served for first-round RT-PCR of the TCR CDR3. A single record per CDR3 protein comes from TCRdb applying MiXCR to the multiplex PCR reads. Of 350,000 to 400,000 distinct CDR3 sequences in the sample, under 20% were seen once. Looked up from germline, CDR1 is SGHRS and CDR2 is YFSETQ. This CDR3 spans 16 amino acids. V was clipped by 0 bases and J by 6 bases; unmatched bases: 11. Specimen: blood. This TCR derives from a woman aged 18-35 years with Graves' hyperthyroidism. The gene calls are TRBV5-1 and TRBJ2-7; the match to TRBD1 covers 8 bases. The CDR3 DNA follows: TGCGCCAGCAGCTTGGGCTCCGGACAGGGCTGGGCCGAGCAGTACTTC. It codes for CASSLGSGQGWAEQYF. The full variable domain, with the rest looked up from reference TRBV5-1 and TRBJ2-7, is KAGVTQTPRYLIKTRGQQVTLSCSPISGHRSVSWYQQTPGQGLQFLFEYFSETQRNKGNFPGRFSGRQFSNSRSEMNVSTLELGDSALYLCASSLGSGQGWAEQYFGPGTRLTVT.